These 2 T cell receptor beta chains share one sample of origin, sequenced in a study of identical twins. TCRdb used MiXCR to reprocess the 5' RACE reads, holding one entry per CDR3 protein. The profile shows some 1,600,000 distinct CDR3 sequences, around 29% of them singletons. Sequenced input: cord blood. These receptors were obtained from a newborn girl in good health.

A note on this clonotype: Sequence at one end of the junction differs from germline and may be a read error. The chain employs TRBV20-1 and TRBJ1-6; D is undetermined. The CDR3 spans 15 residues. CDR1 DFQATT and CDR2 SNEGSKA come from the germline V gene (reference sequence). The CDR3 here is CSGPEAGLTNSPLHF. The CDR3 nucleotides are TGCAGTGGCCCAGAGGCGGGCCTAACCAATTCGCCCCTCCACTTT.

The rearrangement joins TRBV27 to TRBJ2-2; 10 nucleotides agree with TRBD2. The CDR3 length is 16 residues. Germline assignment: CDR1 MNHEY and CDR2 SMNVEV (reference sequence). V lost 2 bases and J lost 4; bases outside the gene matches: 4. The CDR3 bases are TGTGCCAGCAGTTTAAGGCCTAGCGGGAGCACCGGGGAGCTGTTTTTT. This encodes CASSLRPSGSTGELFF.